This TCR beta chain stems from a study of shared clonotypes between healthy human individuals. Germline values: CDR1 MNHNY, CDR2 SVGAGI (reference sequence). CDR3 length: 14 residues. Trimming pared 6 bases from V and 7 bases from J, leaving 18 bases between. Both subsets, CD45RA+ naive and CD45RA-negative memory, were split from the CD4+ cells. The protocol was immunoSEQ multiplex PCR, while the TCRdb copy is restricted to in-frame clones and leaves out a portion. The sample lists roughly 2 million clones, under 97% occurring once. The sequence came from a man in his late teens or twenties in good health. The source material was naive CD4+ T cells sorted from blood. The subset: CD45RA+ positively selected. This chain links TRBV6-6 with TRBJ1-2; D uncertain. DNA of the CDR3: TGTGCCAGCAGCCCGGGAGAAAACCTTGGTGGCTACACCTTC. This codes for CASSPGENLGGYTF.